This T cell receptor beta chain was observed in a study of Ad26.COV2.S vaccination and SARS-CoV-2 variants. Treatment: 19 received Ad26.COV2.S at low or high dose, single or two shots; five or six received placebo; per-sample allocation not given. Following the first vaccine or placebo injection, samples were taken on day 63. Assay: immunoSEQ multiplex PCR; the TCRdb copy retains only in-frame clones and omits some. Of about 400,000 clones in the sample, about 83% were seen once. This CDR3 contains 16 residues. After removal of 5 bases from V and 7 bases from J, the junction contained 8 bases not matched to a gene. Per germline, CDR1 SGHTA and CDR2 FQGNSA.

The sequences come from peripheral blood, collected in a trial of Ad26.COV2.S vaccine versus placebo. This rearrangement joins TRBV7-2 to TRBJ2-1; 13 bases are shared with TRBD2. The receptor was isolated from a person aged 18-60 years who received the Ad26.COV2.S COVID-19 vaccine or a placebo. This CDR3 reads CASSPRLAGGGNEQFF. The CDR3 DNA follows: TGTGCCAGCAGCCCCCGACTAGCGGGGGGAGGGAATGAGCAGTTCTTC.